The T cell receptor beta chain described here comes from a study of T cell responses to AZD1222 COVID-19 vaccine. Study-wide results and limits: Scientists sampled the repertoires only once the peak T cell response had passed. Seropositive status at baseline applied to only five or six AZD1222 recipients. Epitopes outside B.1.351 and B.1.1.7 mutated regions reportedly drew nearly half of spike TCRs.

Remarks on this clone: Its antigen is undetermined.

Generated by immunoSEQ multiplex PCR, the TCRdb table keeps only in-frame clones and is missing some. Altogether about 120,000 clones are present, more than 70% being singletons, with the ten largest covering 10%. The CDR3 is made up of 17 amino acids. Germline CDR1 SGDLS, CDR2 YYNGEE. With 0 bases clipped from V and 1 base from J, the junction kept 4 bases outside the gene matches. V usage is TRBV9 and J usage is TRBJ2-6, with 7 bases lining up with TRBD2. The input for sequencing was peripheral blood, taken on day 0 of AZD1222 vaccination. The clonotype comes from an adult in good health. The CDR3 DNA sequence: TGTGCCAGCAGCGTAGCCGGACTAGGATCTGGGGCCAACGTCCTGACTTTC. Translated, it gives CASSVAGLGSGANVLTF.